The clone carrying this T cell receptor (beta chain) occurred a few times. These data belong to a study of blood T cell repertoires in COVID-19. Study summary: COVID-19 samples collected from the United States, Italy and Spain covered acute and convalescent phases.

The CDR3 runs to 14 residues. V lost 5 bases, J lost 8 bases, and 5 bases stayed unmatched. The germline CDR1 and CDR2 sequences are SGHTA and FQGNSA. Recruitment covered about 25 US areas and drew participants whose ages spanned 18 to 89 years. Self-reported history from a screening survey and questionnaire set each donor's cohort. As processed by the authors: Amplification from reference gene primers served as the basis for estimated nucleated cell counts. The method was immunoSEQ multiplex PCR; TCRdb's version includes in-frame clones alone and lacks a portion of them. For V, J and clone size, that table is used; D and trimming come from the DNA. The data show under 450,000 clones, around 86% seen once.

The chain is built from TRBV7-2 and TRBJ2-1; TRBD1 agrees at 11 bases. The origin of this receptor is a woman aged 45-60 years who had recovered from COVID-19. The source material was PBMCs or T cells enriched from blood (not recorded which). CDR3 bases: TGTGCCAGCAGCAAACGGACAGGGGGCGATGAGCAGTTCTTC. This encodes CASSKRTGGDEQFF.